Each of the 21 T cell receptor beta chains below was sequenced from the same sample in a study of shared clonotypes between healthy human individuals. TCRdb's table, derived via immunoSEQ multiplex PCR, lists solely in-frame clones and lacks some. The sample lists about 2.2 million clones; 93% were seen once. In the naive CD8 group, cells lacked CD45RO and were positively selected for CCR7, so terminally differentiated effector memory CD45RA+ cells were left out. Source material: naive CD8+ T cells from PBMCs. These receptors all stem from a man younger than 30 in good health. Some clones in this sample may be carry-over from other donors' samples.

The rearrangement links TRBV18 to TRBJ2-7; D is uncertain. Trimming took off 2 bases at V and 2 bases at J, with 16 bases between the two ends. The CDR3 loop spans 16 amino acids. Germline V gives CDR1 KGHSH, CDR2 LQKENI. In DNA form, the CDR3 reads TGTGCCAGCTCACCAGAGACCGGTGGACCACCCTACGAGCAGTACTTC. Its translation is CASSPETGGPPYEQYF.

The rearrangement links TRBV28 to TRBJ2-5; TRBD1 agrees at 7 bases. The CDR3 length is 15 residues. V was clipped by 6 bases and J by 5 bases; unmatched bases: 12. The germline CDR1 and CDR2 sequences are MDHEN and SYDVKM. DNA of the CDR3: TGTGCCAGCAGCCCGAGGACAGGCCTTAGGGAGACCCAGTACTTC. Amino acids: CASSPRTGLRETQYF. The entire variable domain, with the rest obtained from reference TRBV28 and TRBJ2-5, is as follows: DVKVTQSSRYLVKRTGEKVFLECVQDMDHENMFWYRQDPGLGLRLIYFSYDVKMKEKGDIPEGYSVSREKKERFSLILESASTNQTSMYLCASSPRTGLRETQYFGPGTRLLVL.

The V and J genes are TRBV4-1 and TRBJ2-2; possible D gene TRBD2, 6 bases. Trimming cost V 4 bases and J 6 bases, with 12 bases left between them. Germline lookup yields CDR1 MGHRA and CDR2 YSYEKL. The CDR3 is made up of 14 amino acids. The CDR3 region has the DNA TGCGCCAGCAGCCCTTGGGGGACTGCCGGGGAGCTGTTTTTT. It yields the protein CASSPWGTAGELFF.

This chain connects TRBV6-1 to TRBJ2-7; 8 positions agree with TRBD2. Trimming removed 4 bases from V and 3 bases from J; junction bases left unmatched: 8. The CDR3 is 15 amino acids. The germline V gene has CDR1 MNHNS and CDR2 SASEGT. CDR3 residues: CASSAGSGNLYEQYF. The CDR3 DNA is TGTGCCAGCAGTGCAGGTAGCGGGAATCTCTACGAGCAGTACTTC.

The V and J genes are TRBV4-2 and TRBJ2-6, with 7 positions matching TRBD2. This CDR3 region has 14 residues. The germline gives CDR1 LGHNA, CDR2 YNFKEQ. The V and J ends lost 8 bases and 2 bases, in that order; junction bases with no gene match: 3. In DNA, the CDR3 is TGTGCCAGCGGGGAGGGGACTGGGGCCAACGTCCTGACTTTC. Translating it yields CASGEGTGANVLTF.

The chain carries TRBV7-9 and TRBJ2-7; 11 bases are shared with TRBD2. The junction had 7 bases not matched to a gene; V was cut back by 3 bases and J by 6 bases. Germline CDR1 and CDR2: SEHNR and FQNEAQ (reference sequence). The CDR3 covers 15 residues. CDR3 coding DNA: TGTGCCAGCAGCTTGGGGCTAGCGGGAGGATTCGAGCAGTACTTC. This gives the protein CASSLGLAGGFEQYF.

As for this clone: Additional DNA sequences in this sample encode the identical CDR3. J is TRBJ2-7 and V is TRBV19; TRBD1 matches 8 bases. CDR3 length: 14 residues. CDR1 is LNHDA, CDR2 SQIVND, per germline (reference sequence). The V segment lost 3 bases and the J segment 2 bases; nucleotides outside the gene matches: 3. This CDR3 is CASSMTGVTYEQYF. In nucleotides, the CDR3 is TGTGCCAGTAGTATGACAGGGGTTACCTACGAGCAGTACTTC.

The V gene is TRBV5-1, the J gene TRBJ2-2, with D uncertain. The CDR3 has 13 amino acids. V dropped 0 bases and J dropped 4 bases, with 4 bases sitting between them. Germline values: CDR1 SGHRS, CDR2 YFSETQ. The CDR3, as DNA: TGCGCCAGCAGCTTGGGGGTCACCGGGGAGCTGTTTTTT. Translating it yields CASSLGVTGELFF.

This sequence joins TRBV14 and TRBJ2-7, with D perhaps matching TRBD1 (5 bases). This CDR3 spans 15 amino acids. The germline V and J ends were trimmed by 4 bases and 5 bases, with 18 bases remaining between them. Germline V gene sequence: CDR1 SGHDN, CDR2 FVKESK. The CDR3 protein is CASSRWNSREDEQYF. In nucleotides, the CDR3 is TGTGCCAGCAGCCGGTGGAACTCCAGGGAAGACGAGCAGTACTTC.

The chain employs TRBV28 and TRBJ2-3; D call uncertain. CDR1 is MDHEN, CDR2 SYDVKM, per germline. CDR3 length equals 14 residues. The V end was cut by 3 bases, the J end by 6 bases, with 13 bases between. The CDR3 bases are TGTGCCAGCAGTTTGTATGCTCGCCGGGATACGCAGTATTTT. Translated: CASSLYARRDTQYF.

A note on this clone: Additional DNA sequences in this sample encode the identical CDR3. This sequence joins TRBV7-3 and TRBJ2-3, with 8 positions matching TRBD2. Germline-derived CDR1 and CDR2 are SGHTA and FQGTGA. This CDR3 is built from 14 residues. With 5 bases clipped from V and 0 bases from J, the junction kept 1 base outside the gene matches. CDR3 sequence (DNA): TGTGCCAGCAGCCTAGCGGGTAGCACAGATACGCAGTATTTT. Translation gives CASSLAGSTDTQYF.

This sequence joins TRBV9 and TRBJ2-1; TRBD1 matches at 7 bases. This CDR3 region has 16 residues. In germline, CDR1 is SGDLS, CDR2 YYNGEE. The V and J ends lost 3 bases and 0 bases, in that order; junction bases with no gene match: 6. The CDR3, as DNA: TGTGCCAGCAGCGCACGGACAGGTGCCTCCTACAATGAGCAGTTCTTC. Protein sequence: CASSARTGASYNEQFF.

This clone was recorded once. J is TRBJ1-2 and V is TRBV11-2; D ambiguous. The CDR3 is 15 amino acids. V shed 2 bases and J shed 5 bases, with 15 bases lying between them. Germline CDR1 is SGHAT and CDR2 is FQNNGV. This CDR3 is CASSLRRDYTYGYTF. The CDR3 DNA is TGTGCCAGCAGCTTAAGACGGGATTATACTTATGGCTACACCTTC.

This clone has just a few counts. The J gene is TRBJ1-1, the V gene TRBV30; D remains ambiguous. Trimming left V 0 bases short and J 5 bases short, with 13 bases between. There are 14 residues in the CDR3. Germline CDR1 is GTSNPN and CDR2 is SVGIG (reference sequence). Here the CDR3 DNA reads TGTGCCTGGAGTGTTAGATCCACCGGGACTGAAGCTTTCTTT. This codes for CAWSVRSTGTEAFF.

The chain combines TRBV11-2 with TRBJ2-5, with 10 bases matching TRBD2. V lost 1 base to trimming and J lost 0 bases; unmatched junction nucleotides: 5. The CDR3 totals 17 residues. Germline loops: CDR1 SGHAT, CDR2 FQNNGV. This CDR3 is CASSLGTSGLYQETQYF. The DNA of the CDR3 is TGTGCCAGCAGCTTAGGGACTAGCGGACTTTACCAAGAGACCCAGTACTTC.

CDR3 DNA: TGTGCCAGCAGCCAACCCTCACAGGGGGAGGATGGCTACACCTTC. It is translated as CASSQPSQGEDGYTF. The V call is TRBV4-2, the J call TRBJ1-2; TRBD1 agrees at 8 bases. From germline, CDR1 is LGHNA and CDR2 YNFKEQ. V trimming: 2 bases; J trimming: 6 bases; junction bases outside the gene matches: 8. CDR3 length equals 15 residues.

Regarding this clone: The sample holds other DNA sequences that translate to the same CDR3. The chain uses TRBV27 and TRBJ2-3; D remains unclear. From germline, CDR1 is MNHEY and CDR2 SMNVEV (reference sequence). This CDR3 region has 12 residues. V lost 5 bases and J 2 bases, leaving 5 bases between the germline ends. DNA for the CDR3: TGTGCCAGCAGTCCAACCACAGATACGCAGTATTTT. The encoded protein is CASSPTTDTQYF.

V is TRBV29-1 and J is TRBJ2-5; no reliable D call. The germline V and J ends were trimmed by 3 bases and 5 bases, with 22 bases remaining between them. This CDR3 region has 16 residues. Germline values: CDR1 SQVTM, CDR2 ANQGSEA. The CDR3 bases are TGCAGCGTTGATGTGGGGTTTACGGGTTCTATGGAGACCCAGTACTTC. Its translation: CSVDVGFTGSMETQYF.

The sample holds one count of this clone. The J gene is TRBJ2-1, the V gene TRBV27, with TRBD2 matching over 9 bases. The V and J ends lost 8 bases and 8 bases, in that order; junction bases with no gene match: 10. Germline lookup yields CDR1 MNHEY and CDR2 SMNVEV (reference sequence). This CDR3 comprises 14 residues. This CDR3 is CASLIIAGAHEQFF. The CDR3, as DNA: TGTGCCAGCCTGATAATAGCGGGAGCCCATGAGCAGTTCTTC.

The chain has TRBV28 and TRBJ2-1, with D possibly being TRBD1 (6 bases). The V end lost 6 bases, the J end lost 8 bases, and 14 bases lay between the germline ends. Germline V lookup: CDR1 MDHEN, CDR2 SYDVKM. CDR3 length equals 13 residues. The CDR3 sequence is CASSPPRQDEQFF. The CDR3 DNA sequence: TGTGCCAGCAGCCCACCAAGACAGGATGAGCAGTTCTTC.

The chain has TRBV30 and TRBJ2-7, with 8 bases lining up with TRBD1. CDR3 length: 15 amino acids. The trim removed 2 bases at V and 1 base at J, leaving 7 bases unmatched. Germline CDR1 and CDR2: GTSNPN and SVGIG (reference sequence). CDR3 DNA sequence: TGTGCCTGGAGTATAACAGGGGGATTTTCCTACGAGCAGTACTTC. Translated, it gives CAWSITGGFSYEQYF.